What follows describes a single T cell receptor beta chain. Its antigen is not known. Using RNA template, CDR3s of TCR alpha and beta were amplified with iRepertoire arm-PCR. MiXCR, applied by TCRdb to the multiplex PCR reads, yields one record per CDR3 protein. The sample includes about 410,000 distinct CDR3 sequences, more than 35% of them seen just once. The source of the sample is a study of glioma-infiltrating T cells. Study summary: Samples included WHO grade II oligodendrogliomas or astrocytomas and initial-diagnosis grade IV glioblastomas.

Findings and limits, study-wide: Gliomas, especially low-grade, showed above-expected tissue-blood divergence; non-neoplastic patients showed below. Shared blood CDR3 signature motifs marked patients with low tissue-blood divergence.

Input material: glioma tissue, nonneoplastic brain tissue, or PBMCs (not recorded which). This receptor was identified in a human donor with low-grade glioma or glioblastoma, undergoing nonglioma brain surgery, or in good health (not recorded which).

CDR3 bases: TGCGCCAGCAGCCAAGAGGGGATAGCGGCTGAGCAGTACTTC. Its translation is CASSQEGIAAEQYF. The chain joins TRBV4-1 to TRBJ2-7; D possibly corresponds to TRBD2 (6 bases). Germline CDR1 reads MGHRA; CDR2 reads YSYEKL. The CDR3 loop spans 14 amino acids. V was shortened by 0 bases and J by 7 bases, with 13 bases between the two germline ends.